This TCR beta chain was identified during a study of cytomegalovirus exposure and HLA in healthy donors. The germline V gene encodes CDR1 MDHEN and CDR2 SYDVKM. The CDR3 has 14 residues. V was shortened by 2 bases and J by 8 bases, with 15 bases between the two germline ends. Assay used: immunoSEQ multiplex PCR; TCRdb lists only in-frame clones, some missing. This sample yields roughly 350,000 clones, of which roughly 88% are seen a single time; approximately 0.84% belongs to the top ten. The chain employs TRBV28 and TRBJ1-2; maybe TRBD1 (5 bases). The sample was PBMCs. The clonotype comes from a woman aged 18 to 35 in good health and CMV-seronegative. The CDR3 DNA sequence: TGTGCCAGCAGTTTAGACGCGGGGGGTACGGGCTACACCTTC. Residues: CASSLDAGGTGYTF.